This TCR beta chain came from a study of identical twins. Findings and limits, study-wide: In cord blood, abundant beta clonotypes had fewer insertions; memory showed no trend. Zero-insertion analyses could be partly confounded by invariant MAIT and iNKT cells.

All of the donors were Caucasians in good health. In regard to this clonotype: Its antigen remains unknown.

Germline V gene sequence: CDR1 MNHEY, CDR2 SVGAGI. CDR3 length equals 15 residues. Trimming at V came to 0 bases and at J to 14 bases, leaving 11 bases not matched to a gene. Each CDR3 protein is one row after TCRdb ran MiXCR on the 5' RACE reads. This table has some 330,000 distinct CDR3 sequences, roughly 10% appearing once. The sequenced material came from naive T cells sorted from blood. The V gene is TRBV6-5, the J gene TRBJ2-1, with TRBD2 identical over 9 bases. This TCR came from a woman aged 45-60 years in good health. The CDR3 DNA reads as TGTGCCAGCAGTTACTCGGGACTAGCTACGCTCGAGAAGTTCTTC. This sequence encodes CASSYSGLATLEKFF.